Listed below are T cell receptor beta chains from one sample, sequenced in a study of cytomegalovirus exposure and HLA in healthy donors. Repertoires were generated with immunoSEQ multiplex PCR, while TCRdb's copy carries only in-frame clones and drops some. The table includes tens of thousands of clones, 97% detected once. Input material: PBMCs. The receptor set was obtained from a man aged 25-45 years in good health and CMV-seropositive. The CDR3 runs from the conserved cysteine through the conserved F or W. Clone size is shown for a subset of rows, as once, few, many or a class of expanded clone.

V	size	J	CDR3
TRBV7-3	-	TRBJ2-3	CASRLGSTDTQYF
TRBV20-1	-	TRBJ2-3	CSARDQDTQYF
TRBV7-8	-	TRBJ2-3	CASSSPRPGGADTQYF
TRBV11-1	-	TRBJ2-7	CASSLGARTSGSYEQYF
TRBV28	-	TRBJ2-7	CASSLYRGYEQYF
TRBV5-6	once	TRBJ1-5	CASSGGSGARAYSNQPQHF
TRBV7-2	-	TRBJ2-7	CASSYLAGFQYEQYF
TRBV9	-	TRBJ1-1	CASSVGKQPRSEAFF
TRBV7-6	-	TRBJ2-1	CASGRGTLDNEQFF
TRBV5-1	-	TRBJ1-2	CASSLSPGIGGSYTF
TRBV7-8	-	TRBJ1-1	CASSLEGRRGNTEAFF
TRBV11-3	-	TRBJ2-7	CASSLTSGSTYEQYF
TRBV7-2	-	TRBJ2-7	CASSFYTAYEQYF
TRBV18	few	TRBJ1-2	CASSPSENYGYTF
TRBV2	-	TRBJ2-2	CASSEAGTMDTGELFF
TRBV28	once	TRBJ1-2	CASSQTTGIYGYTF
TRBV9	-	TRBJ2-5	CASSVAPREETQYF
TRBV11-2	-	TRBJ2-7	CASSTFRQTTLLYEQYF
TRBV27	-	TRBJ1-5	CASSRGNSNQPQHF
TRBV7-9	-	TRBJ2-7	CASSLVLSEMGSEQYF
TRBV5-4	-	TRBJ1-3	CASSFIGQGVGNTIYF
TRBV7-8	-	TRBJ2-7	CASSYQGSLSYEQYF
TRBV4-3	-	TRBJ2-5	CASSQDARSIGAQYF
TRBV28	-	TRBJ1-5	CASSLIFVAGSGQPQHF
TRBV10-3	-	TRBJ2-7	CAISESWAGNYEQYF
TRBV10-3	-	TRBJ2-7	CAISEPAKDRSYEQYF
TRBV2	-	-	CASSLRTLSYEQYF
TRBV6-1	few	TRBJ2-3	CASSDGSGSVDTQYF